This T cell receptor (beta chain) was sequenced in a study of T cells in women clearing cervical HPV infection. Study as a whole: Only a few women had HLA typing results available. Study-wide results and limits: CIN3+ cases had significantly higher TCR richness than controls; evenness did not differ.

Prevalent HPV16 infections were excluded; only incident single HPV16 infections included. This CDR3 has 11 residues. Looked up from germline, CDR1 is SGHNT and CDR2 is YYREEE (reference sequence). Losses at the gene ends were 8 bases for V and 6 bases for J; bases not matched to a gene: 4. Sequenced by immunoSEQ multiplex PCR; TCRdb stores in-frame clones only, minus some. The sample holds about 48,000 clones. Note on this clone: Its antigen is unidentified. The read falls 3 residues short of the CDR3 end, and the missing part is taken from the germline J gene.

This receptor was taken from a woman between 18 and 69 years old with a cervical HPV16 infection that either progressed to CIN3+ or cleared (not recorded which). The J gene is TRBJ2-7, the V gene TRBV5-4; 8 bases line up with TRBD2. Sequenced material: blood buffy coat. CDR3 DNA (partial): TGTGCCAGGCGGGAGGCGAGCGAG. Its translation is CARREASE. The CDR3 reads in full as CARREASEQYF.